The clone carrying this T cell receptor beta chain occurred a few times. The sample originates from a study of shared clonotypes between healthy human individuals. Researchers divided each subset's genomic DNA evenly across several immunoSEQ plates. This table comes from immunoSEQ multiplex PCR, and its TCRdb copy is limited to in-frame clones, with some not included. The repertoire has about 2.4 million clones, roughly 93% of them found once; the top ten carry roughly 0.36%. CDR1 is SGDLS and CDR2 is YYNGEE in the germline V gene. The CDR3 is made up of 13 amino acids. V shed 2 bases and J shed 4 bases, with 9 bases lying between them.

The rearrangement links TRBV9 to TRBJ1-1; D call uncertain. The specimen sequenced was naive CD4+ T cells from PBMCs. Regarding subset: CD45RA+ positively selected. The sequence came from a man aged 18 to 29 in good health. Some clones in this sample may be carry-over from other donors' samples. The CDR3 DNA follows: TGTGCCAGCAGCGTCCAGATAGGCACTGAAGCTTTCTTT. Amino acid sequence: CASSVQIGTEAFF. Full variable domain (missing parts from reference TRBV9 and TRBJ1-1): DSGVTQTPKHLITATGQRVTLRCSPRSGDLSVYWYQQSLDQGLQFLIQYYNGEERAKGNILERFSAQQFPDLHSELNLSSLELGDSALYFCASSVQIGTEAFFGQGTRLTVV.